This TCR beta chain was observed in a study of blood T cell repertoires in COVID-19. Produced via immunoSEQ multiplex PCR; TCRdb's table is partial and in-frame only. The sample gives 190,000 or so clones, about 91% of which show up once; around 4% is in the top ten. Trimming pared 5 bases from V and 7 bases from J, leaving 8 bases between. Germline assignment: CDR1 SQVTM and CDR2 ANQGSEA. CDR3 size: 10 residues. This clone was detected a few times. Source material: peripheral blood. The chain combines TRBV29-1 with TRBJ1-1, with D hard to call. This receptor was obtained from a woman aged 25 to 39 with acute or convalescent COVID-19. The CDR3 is CSVYGNEAFF. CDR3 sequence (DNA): TGCAGCGTTTATGGCAATGAAGCTTTCTTT.